A single sample gave rise to the 25 T cell receptor beta chains below, sequenced in a study of CD8 T cells in ankylosing spondylitis. TCRdb recomputed calls from the 5' RACE reads with MiXCR, one row per CDR3 protein. The data contain hundreds of thousands of distinct CDR3 sequences, approximately 26% of them singletons. The study, taken as a whole, reports: Blood from ankylosing spondylitis patients appeared to carry a characteristic roughly eight-variant TCR beta motif.

Their recognized antigens are unknown. What was sequenced was blood, either unsorted or a sorted T cell fraction (not recorded which). All receptors come from a male donor with ankylosing spondylitis.

The rearrangement links TRBV11-1 to TRBJ1-1; perhaps TRBD1 as D (5 bases). Trimming removed 5 bases from V and 3 bases from J, with 13 bases in between. Germline V gene sequence: CDR1 SGHAT, CDR2 FQDESV (reference sequence). CDR3 length: 14 residues. The CDR3, as DNA: TGTGCCAGCAGCCCCTGGACAAGGGACACTGAAGCTTTCTTT. This sequence encodes CASSPWTRDTEAFF.

This clonotype appeared a few times. This chain connects TRBV2 to TRBJ2-1; D is unclear. The length of the CDR3 is 16 residues. The V gene lost 4 bases and the J gene lost 0 bases, with 13 bases spanning the gap. Per the germline V gene, CDR1 is SNHLY and CDR2 is FYNNEI. The CDR3 loop reads CASSVGMAFSYNEQFF. In DNA, the CDR3 is TGTGCCAGCAGTGTAGGTATGGCGTTCTCCTACAATGAGCAGTTCTTC.

The V gene is TRBV12-3 or TRBV12-4, the J gene TRBJ1-2; 7 bases are a match to TRBD1. CDR3 length: 14 amino acids. The junction had 5 bases not matched to a gene; V was cut back by 6 bases and J by 1 base. Here the CDR3 DNA reads TGTGCCAGCAGCCAGGGACAGATTAACTATGGCTACACCTTC. Encoded protein: CASSQGQINYGYTF.

The J gene is TRBJ2-1, the V gene TRBV20-1; the D gene is possibly TRBD2 (6 bases). This CDR3 is 15 amino acids long. Trimming stripped 1 base from V and 7 bases from J, with 17 bases between. The germline gives CDR1 DFQATT, CDR2 SNEGSKA (reference sequence). This CDR3 is CSARAPYGGRNEQFF. In nucleotides, the CDR3 is TGCAGTGCTAGAGCCCCATACGGGGGTCGGAATGAGCAGTTCTTC.

This clonotype was observed once. The chain has TRBV20-1 and TRBJ2-7, with D possibly TRBD2 on 5 matching bases. The CDR3 contains 15 residues. Trimming removed 0 bases from V and 0 bases from J, with 12 bases in between. Germline loops: CDR1 DFQATT, CDR2 SNEGSKA (reference sequence). CDR3 bases: TGCAGTGCTAGAGATCGCGGGCAGAGCTCCTACGAGCAGTACTTC. Translated: CSARDRGQSSYEQYF.

The chain carries TRBV20-1 and TRBJ2-2, with no clear D. CDR1 DFQATT and CDR2 SNEGSKA come from the germline V gene (reference sequence). The ends were cut back, 1 base at V and 3 bases at J, with 9 bases in the middle. The CDR3 is made up of 14 amino acids. CDR3 region: CSARAGEYTGELFF. Written as DNA, the CDR3 is TGCAGTGCTAGAGCAGGCGAGTACACCGGGGAGCTGTTTTTT.

Only a few counts were recorded for this clonotype. A junction end diverges from the germline sequence, so it may reflect a read error. This chain connects TRBV27 to TRBJ1-1; D possibly corresponds to TRBD1 (6 bases). This CDR3 has 12 amino acids. Germline CDR1 is MNHEY and CDR2 is SMNVEV (reference sequence). CDR3 coding DNA: TGTGCCAGCAGGCCCGGGGGGGGGACACCGCAGTTT. It specifies CASRPGGGTPQF.

The J gene is TRBJ1-1, the V gene TRBV10-3; D gene uncertain. Germline-derived CDR1 and CDR2 are ENHRY and SYGVKD. The CDR3 is made up of 14 amino acids. V lost 3 bases and J 1 base, leaving 9 bases between the germline ends. DNA for the CDR3: TGTGCCATCAGTGACGCTACCAAGAACACTGAAGCTTTCTTT. Encoded protein: CAISDATKNTEAFF.

The V call is TRBV7-2, the J call TRBJ2-7, with unresolved D. This CDR3 is built from 15 residues. Looked up from germline, CDR1 is SGHTA and CDR2 is FQGNSA. Trimming removed 3 bases at V and 4 bases at J, with 16 bases between. Here the CDR3 reads CASSLVLVGGYEQYF. In nucleotides, the CDR3 is TGTGCCAGCAGCTTGGTACTTGTAGGCGGTTACGAGCAGTACTTC.

CDR3 sequence: CASSESFDGPEQFF. DNA for the CDR3: TGCGCCAGCAGTGAGTCGTTCGACGGGCCTGAGCAGTTCTTC. The chain combines TRBV10-2 with TRBJ2-1; D gene uncertain. Germline V lookup: CDR1 WSHSY, CDR2 SAAADI. The CDR3 length is 14 residues. V was trimmed by 0 bases and J by 9 bases, leaving 12 bases between them.

This clonotype was picked up a small number of times. The chain joins TRBV11-3 to TRBJ2-3; D not resolved. The CDR3 is 16 amino acids. Between the trimmed V and J ends, which lost 4 bases and 4 bases, there was a span of 18 bases. CDR1 and CDR2 from the germline V gene are SGHNT and YENEEA. DNA for the CDR3: TGTGCCAGCAGCTCCGGATCATCGCAAAGGCCAGATACGCAGTATTTT. Its protein product is CASSSGSSQRPDTQYF.

The table lists this clonotype with a few counts. This sequence joins TRBV20-1 and TRBJ2-1; tentatively, D is TRBD2 (6 bases). Germline lookup yields CDR1 DFQATT and CDR2 SNEGSKA (reference sequence). CDR3 length: 14 residues. Deletions cut 3 bases from V and 10 bases from J, with 19 bases between. The CDR3 DNA reads as TGCAGTGCTAGCTCCGGGACTCTTTCTCAGGAGCAGTTCTTC. It translates to CSASSGTLSQEQFF.

The chain has TRBV10-3 and TRBJ2-2; TRBD2 agrees at 9 bases. Unmatched junction bases numbered 4, after V lost 11 bases and J lost 3 bases. Germline V gene data show CDR1 as ENHRY and CDR2 as SYGVKD. The CDR3 extends over 13 amino acids. This chain's CDR3 is CAHRGRDTGELFF. As DNA, the CDR3 is TGTGCCCACCGCGGGAGGGACACCGGGGAGCTGTTTTTT.

In its sample, this clonotype was seen a few times. The chain joins TRBV20-1 to TRBJ2-3, with D tentatively TRBD2 (6 bases). Germline V gene lookup returns CDR1 DFQATT and CDR2 SNEGSKA (reference sequence). The CDR3 consists of 14 residues. V was pared by 6 bases and J by 6 bases, with 19 bases between. In DNA, the CDR3 is TGCAGTGCCAAAGCGGAACTACTAGCTGATACGCAGTATTTT. It translates to CSAKAELLADTQYF.

There are a few counts of this clonotype. The chain uses TRBV5-1 and TRBJ2-3, with a weak D call TRBD1 (6 bases). V lost 0 bases, J lost 0 bases, and 8 bases lay in between. Germline-derived CDR1 and CDR2 are SGHRS and YFSETQ. The CDR3 sequence is 15 residues long. The CDR3, as DNA: TGCGCCAGCAGCTTGGCAACAGGGAGCACAGATACGCAGTATTTT. Encoded protein: CASSLATGSTDTQYF.

This rearrangement joins TRBV20-1 to TRBJ1-4; 9 bases line up with TRBD1. With V trimmed by 2 bases and J by 0 bases, 13 bases remained unmatched. The CDR3 has 19 amino acids. Germline V gene sequence: CDR1 DFQATT, CDR2 SNEGSKA (reference sequence). CDR3 protein: CSARPIRDRVLATNEKLFF. The CDR3 DNA is TGCAGTGCTAGACCTATCCGGGACAGGGTGCTTGCAACTAATGAAAAACTGTTTTTT.

The chain uses TRBV6-1 and TRBJ1-1; 8 nucleotides match TRBD1. This CDR3 contains 14 residues. Germline V lookup: CDR1 MNHNS, CDR2 SASEGT. Trimming cost V 6 bases and J 0 bases; bases outside gene matches: 3. This CDR3 is CASRSDRVNTEAFF. CDR3 bases: TGTGCCAGCAGATCGGACAGGGTGAACACTGAAGCTTTCTTT.

V is TRBV18 and J is TRBJ1-1; no clear D gene. The germline V gene encodes CDR1 KGHSH and CDR2 LQKENI. This CDR3 comprises 15 residues. Trimming took 0 bases from V and 1 from J, leaving 9 bases between them. This CDR3 reads CASSPPNGGNTEAFF. CDR3 nucleotide sequence: TGTGCCAGCTCACCACCGAACGGAGGGAACACTGAAGCTTTCTTT.

Only a few counts were recorded for this clonotype. The V and J genes are TRBV2 and TRBJ2-7; 8 nucleotides match TRBD2. CDR1 SNHLY and CDR2 FYNNEI come from the germline V gene. The CDR3 is 13 amino acids. Unmatched junction bases numbered 3, after V lost 8 bases and J lost 0 bases. Here the CDR3 DNA reads TGTGCCAGCCTACTAGCGGCCTCCTACGAGCAGTACTTC. Its translation: CASLLAASYEQYF.

This clonotype was detected a few times. This chain links TRBV20-1 with TRBJ2-6; no definite D call. V was cut by 6 bases and J by 4 bases, with 13 bases left in between. The CDR3 covers 14 residues. Germline V gene sequence: CDR1 DFQATT, CDR2 SNEGSKA (reference sequence). The chain's CDR3 is CSADGRPGANVLTF. DNA for the CDR3: TGCAGTGCCGATGGACGACCCGGGGCCAACGTCCTGACTTTC.

The chain joins TRBV29-1 to TRBJ2-7; the match to TRBD2 covers 10 bases. The CDR3 has 13 amino acids. Germline V CDR1 and CDR2: SQVTM, ANQGSEA. The J segment lost 4 bases and the V segment lost 6 bases, leaving 6 bases of the junction unmatched. CDR3 coding DNA: TGCAGCGTCGTAACTAGCGGGACTTACGAGCAGTACTTC. It yields the protein CSVVTSGTYEQYF.

The V and J genes are TRBV15 and TRBJ1-2; D perhaps matches TRBD1 (6 bases). The germline V and J ends were trimmed by 0 bases and 8 bases, with 13 bases remaining between them. CDR1 and CDR2 (germline): LNHNV, YYDKDF (reference sequence). The CDR3 is 14 residues long. The CDR3 DNA reads as TGTGCCACCAGCAGAGAGGAGGGGGGCTGGGGCTACACCTTC. It codes for CATSREEGGWGYTF.

The chain couples TRBV20-1 to TRBJ1-2; D gene uncertain. V was shortened by 0 bases and J by 1 base, with 12 bases between the two germline ends. Germline V gives CDR1 DFQATT, CDR2 SNEGSKA (reference sequence). The CDR3 spans 15 residues. The CDR3, as DNA: TGCAGTGCTAGAGATCGAGGCAGAGTTAACTATGGCTACACCTTC. This translates into CSARDRGRVNYGYTF.

The chain recombines TRBV7-2 with TRBJ2-1, with D possibly called TRBD1 or TRBD2 (5 bases each). Germline V lookup: CDR1 SGHTA, CDR2 FQGNSA. The CDR3 contains 14 residues. The V and J ends lost 10 bases and 6 bases respectively, with 19 bases between them. The CDR3 protein is CATKTGANGNEQFF. CDR3 DNA: TGTGCCACCAAAACCGGGGCTAACGGCAATGAGCAGTTCTTC. Supplemented by reference TRBV7-2 and TRBJ2-1, the full variable domain reads GAGVSQSPSNKVTEKGKDVELRCDPISGHTALYWYRQSLGQGLEFLIYFQGNSAPDKSGLPSDRFSAERTGGSVSTLTIQRTQQEDSAVYLCATKTGANGNEQFFGPGTRLTVL.

This sequence joins TRBV10-3 and TRBJ2-6; D is unclear. This CDR3 has 17 amino acids. The germline gives CDR1 ENHRY, CDR2 SYGVKD. The V gene lost 3 bases and the J gene lost 0 bases, with 12 bases spanning the gap. CDR3 bases: TGTGCCATCAGTGAATATGGCTGGGGCTCTGGGGCCAACGTCCTGACTTTC. Translation: CAISEYGWGSGANVLTF.